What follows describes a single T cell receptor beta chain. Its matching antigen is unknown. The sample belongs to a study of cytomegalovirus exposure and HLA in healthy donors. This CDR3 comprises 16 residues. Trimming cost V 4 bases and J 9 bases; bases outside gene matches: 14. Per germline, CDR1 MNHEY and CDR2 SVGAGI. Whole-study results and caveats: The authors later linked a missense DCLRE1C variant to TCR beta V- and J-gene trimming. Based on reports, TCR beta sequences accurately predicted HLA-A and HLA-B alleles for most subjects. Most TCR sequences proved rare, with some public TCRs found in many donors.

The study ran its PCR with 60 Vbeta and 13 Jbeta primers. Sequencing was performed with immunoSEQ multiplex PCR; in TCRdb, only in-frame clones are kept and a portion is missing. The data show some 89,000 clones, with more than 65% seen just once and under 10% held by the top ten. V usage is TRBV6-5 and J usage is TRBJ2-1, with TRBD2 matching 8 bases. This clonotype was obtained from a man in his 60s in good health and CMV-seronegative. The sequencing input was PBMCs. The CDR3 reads CASSSRTSTFLGEQFF. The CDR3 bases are TGTGCCAGCAGTTCCCGGACTAGCACGTTTCTAGGTGAGCAGTTCTTC.